The 21 T cell receptor beta chains below were found in one sample sequenced in a study of T cell changes during pregnancy in multiple sclerosis (dated by TCRdb to 2018 to 2020). Library prep was done by the immunoSEQ multiplex PCR assay. TCRdb limited this immuneACCESS table to in-frame rearrangements with V and J called. A share of clones is missing; checked studies link under half to unresolved V genes, and the rest is unexplained. This sample has more than 45,000 clones in its table, and around 92% of those were observed once. Roughly 0.99% of the sample lies in the top ten. Sequenced here: CD4+ T cells from peripheral blood mononuclear cells, sampled in the second trimester of pregnancy. The receptors were sampled from a female donor in good health, enrolled as a control in a pregnancy study.

This chain links TRBV5-5 with TRBJ2-7; perhaps TRBD1 as D (6 bases). The germline V and J ends were trimmed by 5 bases and 6 bases, with 18 bases remaining between them. Per germline, CDR1 SGHKS and CDR2 YYEKEE (reference sequence). The CDR3 consists of 14 residues. CDR3 amino acids: CASSPLPQGPEQYF. DNA of the CDR3: TGTGCCAGCAGTCCCCTCCCCCAGGGGCCCGAGCAGTACTTC.

This chain joins TRBV5-1 and TRBJ2-3; 11 nucleotides match TRBD2. V was pared by 5 bases and J by 0 bases, with 2 bases of the junction left unmatched. Germline values: CDR1 SGHRS, CDR2 YFSETQ. The CDR3 has 15 residues. In DNA, the CDR3 is TGCGCCAGCAGGCTAGCGGGGGGCAGCACAGATACGCAGTATTTT. Protein: CASRLAGGSTDTQYF.

In its sample, this clone was seen once. The rearrangement links TRBV28 to TRBJ1-1, with D possibly matching TRBD1 (6 bases). The CDR3 has 16 amino acids. Trimming stripped 2 bases from V and 5 bases from J, with 18 bases between. Germline V CDR1 and CDR2: MDHEN, SYDVKM. CDR3 in DNA: TGTGCCAGCAGTTTAGGGTTAGGGGGTATGGATACTGAAGCTTTCTTT. Translated: CASSLGLGGMDTEAFF.

The chain recombines TRBV10-3 with TRBJ2-7, with D possibly being TRBD1 (6 bases). This CDR3 has 16 amino acids. Per germline, CDR1 ENHRY and CDR2 SYGVKD. The germline V and J ends were trimmed by 1 base and 5 bases, with 18 bases remaining between them. The CDR3 region has the DNA TGTGCCATCAGTGAGTGGGGCGTGGCAGGGGATGACGAGCAGTACTTC. This encodes CAISEWGVAGDDEQYF.

The chain recombines TRBV11-2 with TRBJ2-5; D possibly corresponds to TRBD2 (6 bases). The V gene's germline CDR1 is SGHAT and CDR2 FQNNGV. The V gene lost 5 bases and the J gene lost 2 bases, with 15 bases spanning the gap. The CDR3 sequence is 15 residues long. CDR3 sequence: CASSRTRGLQETQYF. The DNA for the CDR3 is TGTGCCAGCAGCCGAACCCGGGGACTGCAAGAGACCCAGTACTTC.

The chain has TRBV29-1 and TRBJ2-4; the D gene is possibly TRBD2 (5 bases). The germline V gene encodes CDR1 SQVTM and CDR2 ANQGSEA. V gave up 4 bases and J gave up 5 bases, with 9 bases separating them. This CDR3 has 12 residues. The CDR3 DNA reads as TGCAGCGTTGTTTCCGGGGAAAACATTCAGTACTTC. Protein sequence: CSVVSGENIQYF.

V gene TRBV28 combines with J gene TRBJ2-3; maybe TRBD2 (5 bases). The CDR3 covers 14 residues. V dropped 5 bases and J dropped 4 bases, with 13 bases sitting between them. The V gene's germline CDR1 is MDHEN and CDR2 SYDVKM. In DNA form, the CDR3 reads TGTGCCAGCAGTCCGAACGGGGTCTCAGATACGCAGTATTTT. Residues: CASSPNGVSDTQYF.

J is TRBJ2-1 and V is TRBV5-4, with D possibly being TRBD1 (5 bases). Trimming took off 0 bases at V and 8 bases at J, with 12 bases between the two ends. Germline loops: CDR1 SGHNT, CDR2 YYREEE (reference sequence). This CDR3 spans 14 amino acids. CDR3 residues: CASSLGAIGDEQFF. The CDR3 nucleotides read TGTGCCAGCAGCTTGGGGGCGATAGGGGATGAGCAGTTCTTC.

The chain joins TRBV4-2 to TRBJ2-1; 14 nucleotides match TRBD2. The germline V gene encodes CDR1 LGHNA and CDR2 YNFKEQ. The CDR3 is 19 amino acids. The V and J ends lost 4 bases and 1 base, in that order; junction bases with no gene match: 9. In DNA form, the CDR3 reads TGTGCCAGCAGCCGGATGGGACTAGCGGGAGACATGTCCTACAATGAGCAGTTCTTC. It translates to CASSRMGLAGDMSYNEQFF.

The table lists this clone with a count of one. This rearrangement joins TRBV6-1 to TRBJ2-5; maybe TRBD1 (6 bases). V lost 10 bases and J 4 bases, leaving 10 bases between the germline ends. This CDR3 contains 11 residues. The germline V gene has CDR1 MNHNS and CDR2 SASEGT. CDR3 DNA sequence: TGTGCCATCTCAGGGGTAGAGACCCAGTACTTC. This encodes CAISGVETQYF.

The gene calls are TRBV6-5 and TRBJ2-1; TRBD2 agrees at 9 bases. The CDR3 is 14 amino acids. Germline V gene sequence: CDR1 MNHEY, CDR2 SVGAGI. The V segment lost 6 bases and the J segment 8 bases; nucleotides outside the gene matches: 8. The CDR3, as DNA: TGTGCCAGCAGCGGGTTAGCGGGGGACTATGAGCAGTTCTTC. As protein: CASSGLAGDYEQFF.

The chain recombines TRBV28 with TRBJ2-7; possibly TRBD2 for D (5 bases). The V end lost 4 bases, the J end lost 5 bases, and 18 bases lay between the germline ends. Germline CDR1 is MDHEN and CDR2 is SYDVKM. CDR3 length equals 15 residues. CDR3 residues: CASSSGSQGNDEQYF. CDR3 nucleotide sequence: TGTGCCAGCAGTTCGGGGTCCCAAGGGAACGACGAGCAGTACTTC.

The J gene is TRBJ2-2, the V gene TRBV7-2; D perhaps matches TRBD1 (6 bases). The V and J ends lost 0 bases and 4 bases respectively, with 9 bases between them. The CDR3 sequence is 15 residues long. Per the germline V gene, CDR1 is SGHTA and CDR2 is FQGNSA. CDR3 sequence: CASSLAGRGTGELFF. The CDR3 nucleotides are TGTGCCAGCAGCTTAGCTGGCAGGGGCACCGGGGAGCTGTTTTTT.

The chain uses TRBV7-2 and TRBJ1-4; D unclear. Trimming shortened V by 4 bases and J by 8 bases, and 14 bases separated the two germline ends. This CDR3 spans 14 amino acids. CDR1 is SGHTA and CDR2 is FQGNSA in the germline V gene. The DNA of the CDR3 is TGTGCCAGCAGCTCCCAAGCTGTAGTCGAAAAACTGTTTTTT. It specifies CASSSQAVVEKLFF.

The table lists this clone with a few counts. Other nucleotide sequences from this sample produce the same CDR3. The rearrangement joins TRBV29-1 to TRBJ1-2; D is unresolved. Trimming took off 6 bases at V and 8 bases at J, with 10 bases between the two ends. There are 10 residues in the CDR3. Germline loops: CDR1 SQVTM, CDR2 ANQGSEA. CDR3 amino acids: CSVETGGYTF. CDR3 nucleotides: TGCAGCGTGGAGACGGGGGGCTACACCTTC.

The chain links TRBV19 to TRBJ1-3; TRBD1 matches at 7 bases. The CDR3 runs to 15 residues. Unmatched junction bases numbered 3, after V lost 4 bases and J lost 0 bases. Germline V lookup: CDR1 LNHDA, CDR2 SQIVND (reference sequence). The CDR3 region has the DNA TGTGCCAGTAGTAGGGACAGCTTCTCTGGAAACACCATATATTTT. Its translation: CASSRDSFSGNTIYF.

The rearrangement joins TRBV5-6 to TRBJ1-1, with TRBD1 matching 7 bases. The germline gives CDR1 SGHDT, CDR2 YYEEEE. There are 12 residues in the CDR3. The trim removed 4 bases at V and 11 bases at J, leaving 8 bases unmatched. CDR3 amino acids: CASSSRRGNAFF. CDR3 sequence (DNA): TGTGCCAGCAGCAGTCGCAGGGGGAACGCTTTCTTT.

This chain uses TRBV28 with TRBJ2-1; the match to TRBD1 covers 10 bases. The CDR3 is made up of 15 amino acids. V gave up 6 bases and J gave up 4 bases; unmatched junction bases: 6. CDR1 and CDR2 from the germline V gene are MDHEN and SYDVKM. CDR3 sequence: CASSPGDRGYNEQFF. In DNA form, the CDR3 reads TGTGCCAGCAGCCCGGGGGACAGGGGATACAATGAGCAGTTCTTC.

The genes are TRBV6-5 and TRBJ2-1; 9 nucleotides align to TRBD1. Germline V gives CDR1 MNHEY, CDR2 SVGAGI. V trimming: 6 bases; J trimming: 6 bases; junction bases outside the gene matches: 6. The CDR3 spans 14 residues. CDR3 in amino acids: CASRPDRGINEQFF. The CDR3 DNA sequence: TGTGCCAGCAGACCCGACAGGGGGATCAATGAGCAGTTCTTC.

This rearrangement joins TRBV5-4 to TRBJ2-5, with a weak D call TRBD1 (5 bases). Germline CDR1 and CDR2: SGHNT and YYREEE (reference sequence). The CDR3 is 14 amino acids. The ends were cut back, 0 bases at V and 5 bases at J, with 11 bases in the middle. The CDR3 bases are TGTGCCAGCAGCTTGGGCAGGGCTACGGAGACCCAGTACTTC. Translated, it gives CASSLGRATETQYF. Based on the CDR3 plus reference TRBV5-4 and TRBJ2-5, the full variable domain is ETGVTQSPTHLIKTRGQQVTLRCSSQSGHNTVSWYQQALGQGPQFIFQYYREEENGRGNFPPRFSGLQFPNYSSELNVNALELDDSALYLCASSLGRATETQYFGPGTRLLVL.

The J gene is TRBJ2-7, the V gene TRBV5-1; 14 nucleotides align to TRBD2. Trimming removed 4 bases from V and 0 bases from J; junction bases left unmatched: 9. CDR3 length: 18 residues. Germline values: CDR1 SGHRS, CDR2 YFSETQ. The CDR3 region has the DNA TGCGCCAGCAGCGGAGCGGGGACTAGCGGGAGACCCTCCTACGAGCAGTACTTC. The encoded protein is CASSGAGTSGRPSYEQYF.